These 9 T cell receptor beta chains share one sample of origin, sequenced in a study of blood T cell repertoires in COVID-19. The data were produced by immunoSEQ multiplex PCR, yet TCRdb's version contains in-frame clones alone and is incomplete. The data hold a few hundred thousand clones, with around 87% observed a single time. Sequenced sample: PBMCs or T cells enriched from blood (not recorded which). The receptors shown here come from a woman aged 18-29 years with acute COVID-19.

The chain has TRBV27 and TRBJ2-1; TRBD2 might be the D (5 bases). V was shortened by 7 bases and J by 6 bases, with 7 bases between the two germline ends. This CDR3 is 11 amino acids long. Germline V gives CDR1 MNHEY, CDR2 SMNVEV (reference sequence). The CDR3 region is CASITSNEQFF. The CDR3 DNA is TGTGCCAGCATTACTAGCAATGAGCAGTTCTTC.

On this clone: This sample also contains other DNA sequences that code for the same CDR3. CDR3 sequence: CASSPLAGGYNEQFF. CDR3 bases: TGTGCCAGCAGTCCACTAGCGGGAGGGTACAATGAGCAGTTCTTC. The rearrangement uses TRBV27 and TRBJ2-1, with TRBD2 matching 13 bases. Germline CDR1 is MNHEY and CDR2 is SMNVEV (reference sequence). The CDR3 spans 15 residues. Germline trimming cut 5 bases from V and 4 bases from J; bases unmatched to any gene: 2.

The rearrangement links TRBV19 to TRBJ1-2; 7 bases agree with TRBD1. The germline CDR1 and CDR2 sequences are LNHDA and SQIVND (reference sequence). CDR3 size: 14 residues. V was pared by 6 bases and J by 4 bases, with 8 bases of the junction left unmatched. CDR3 loop: CASSPGGGIYGYTF. DNA of the CDR3: TGTGCCAGTAGCCCGGGAGGGGGCATCTATGGCTACACCTTC.

The J gene is TRBJ1-2, the V gene TRBV6-4, with D possibly matching TRBD1 (5 bases). The germline CDR1 and CDR2 sequences are MRHNA and SNTAGT. The V end lost 3 bases, the J end lost 2 bases, and 10 bases lay between the germline ends. This CDR3 has 14 amino acids. The CDR3 nucleotides read TGTGCCAGCAGTGAAGAGGAGGGGAACTATGGCTACACCTTC. Protein sequence: CASSEEEGNYGYTF.

The chain is built from TRBV2 and TRBJ2-3; maybe TRBD1 (6 bases). The CDR3 runs 15 residues. V lost 4 bases and J 5 bases, leaving 16 bases between the germline ends. CDR1 and CDR2 from the germline V gene are SNHLY and FYNNEI. The CDR3 loop is CASSGNYQGGDTQYF. CDR3 DNA: TGTGCCAGCAGTGGTAACTACCAAGGGGGAGATACGCAGTATTTT.

The V call is TRBV10-3, the J call TRBJ1-1; TRBD1 might be the D (5 bases). From germline, CDR1 is ENHRY and CDR2 SYGVKD. Trimming took off 6 bases at V and 1 base at J, with 12 bases between the two ends. The CDR3 is made up of 14 amino acids. CDR3 sequence (DNA): TGTGCCATCAGCCCCGACAGCCAGAACACTGAAGCTTTCTTT. As protein: CAISPDSQNTEAFF.

V is TRBV6-5 and J is TRBJ2-5; D not resolved. V dropped 6 bases and J dropped 5 bases, with 10 bases sitting between them. Germline lookup yields CDR1 MNHEY and CDR2 SVGAGI. The CDR3 consists of 12 residues. The DNA of the CDR3 is TGTGCCAGCAGCCAGACTCGGGAGACCCAGTACTTC. Protein product: CASSQTRETQYF.

In this sample, this clone turned up once. The CDR3 DNA reads TGTGCCAGCTCGGACCAGGGGAATCAGCCCCAGCATTTT. It yields the protein CASSDQGNQPQHF. This chain joins TRBV18 and TRBJ1-5; a weak D match, TRBD1 (6 bases). There are 13 residues in the CDR3. CDR1 and CDR2 (germline): KGHSH, LQKENI. V was cut by 6 bases and J by 4 bases, with 10 bases left in between.

The chain has TRBV5-1 and TRBJ1-2, with 11 bases lining up with TRBD1. V was clipped by 4 bases and J by 3 bases; unmatched bases: 5. The CDR3 has 15 amino acids. CDR1 and CDR2 (germline): SGHRS, YFSETQ. CDR3: CASSDPGQGDYGYTF. The DNA for the CDR3 is TGCGCCAGCAGCGACCCGGGACAGGGGGACTATGGCTACACCTTC.